Below are 7 T cell receptor beta chains sequenced from a single sample in a study of T-cell reconstitution after alpha-beta-depleted transplantation in children. Preparing the TCRbeta library involved the use of unique molecular identifiers. TCRdb redid the calling of the PCR reads with MiXCR, one entry per CDR3 protein. There are a few hundred thousand distinct CDR3 sequences in the sample; about a quarter occur only once, and roughly 2.5% lies in the top ten. The source was PBMCs, collected before TCRalphabeta/CD19-depleted stem cell transplant. The origin of the receptors is a girl aged 2-10 years with Fanconi anemia, due to receive a stem cell transplant.

This clonotype was counted many times. The V and J genes are TRBV20-1 and TRBJ2-1; perhaps TRBD2 as D (6 bases). V lost 0 bases to trimming and J lost 0 bases, with 9 bases between them. The CDR3 is made up of 15 amino acids. CDR1 and CDR2 (germline): DFQATT, SNEGSKA (reference sequence). The CDR3: CSARDSGPSYNEQFF. The DNA for the CDR3 is TGCAGTGCTAGAGATAGCGGCCCCTCCTACAATGAGCAGTTCTTC.

This sequence joins TRBV28 and TRBJ2-3; tentatively, D is TRBD1 (6 bases). V shed 5 bases and J shed 0 bases, with 12 bases lying between them. This CDR3 is 15 amino acids long. Germline CDR1 reads MDHEN; CDR2 reads SYDVKM. The CDR3, as DNA: TGTGCCAGCAGTGGGGGACATCGGAGCACAGATACGCAGTATTTT. Protein: CASSGGHRSTDTQYF.

Ten or more counts support this clonotype. The chain is built from TRBV15 and TRBJ2-5; the match to TRBD2 covers 10 bases. The CDR3 runs 17 residues. Looked up from germline, CDR1 is LNHNV and CDR2 is YYDKDF (reference sequence). V trimming: 0 bases; J trimming: 5 bases; junction bases outside the gene matches: 9. The CDR3 sequence: CATSRDLAASGGETQYF. CDR3 nucleotide sequence: TGTGCCACCAGCAGAGATCTGGCCGCTAGCGGGGGCGAGACCCAGTACTTC.

This clonotype came up a few times. The chain joins TRBV20-1 to TRBJ2-7, with no clear D. Trimming shortened V by 5 bases and J by 2 bases, and 7 bases separated the two germline ends. The CDR3 covers 11 residues. Germline CDR1 reads DFQATT; CDR2 reads SNEGSKA (reference sequence). Here the CDR3 reads CSAFMPYEQYF. The CDR3 DNA reads as TGCAGTGCTTTCATGCCCTACGAGCAGTACTTC.

This clonotype turned up a few times. V is TRBV2 and J is TRBJ2-3; possibly TRBD2 for D (5 bases). CDR1 and CDR2 (germline): SNHLY, FYNNEI. Trimming left V 9 bases short and J 1 base short, with 11 bases between. The CDR3 runs to 13 residues. CDR3 DNA sequence: TGTGCCAGAGGGAGTTCAGGCACAGATACGCAGTATTTT. This gives the protein CARGSSGTDTQYF.

This rearrangement joins TRBV7-2 to TRBJ2-1; the match to TRBD2 covers 8 bases. The junction had 20 bases not matched to a gene; V was cut back by 7 bases and J by 9 bases. CDR1 and CDR2 from the germline V gene are SGHTA and FQGNSA. The CDR3 extends over 17 amino acids. CDR3 bases: TGTGCCAGCAAGCAGAGTCCCTCTTTGCGGGGGGCCGGTGAGCAGTTCTTC. Translated, it gives CASKQSPSLRGAGEQFF.

This clonotype was detected ten times or more. This chain joins TRBV2 and TRBJ2-6; D is unclear. The ends were cut back, 2 bases at V and 0 bases at J, with 5 bases in the middle. CDR1 and CDR2 from the germline V gene are SNHLY and FYNNEI. CDR3 length: 15 amino acids. CDR3 DNA sequence: TGTGCCAGCAGTGAAATAGCCTCTGGGGCCAACGTCCTGACTTTC. Its translation is CASSEIASGANVLTF. The full variable domain, with the rest looked up from reference TRBV2 and TRBJ2-6, is EPEVTQTPSHQVTQMGQEVILRCVPISNHLYFYWYRQILGQKVEFLVSFYNNEISEKSEIFDDQFSVERPDGSNFTLKIRSTKLEDSAMYFCASSEIASGANVLTFGAGSRLTVL.